This entry concerns a single TCR beta chain. What it recognizes is unknown. The ends lost 5 bases at V and 4 bases at J; junction bases unmatched: 10. CDR1 and CDR2 from the germline V gene are SGHVS and FQNEAQ. The CDR3 consists of 15 residues. Data came from immunoSEQ multiplex PCR; TCRdb stores just in-frame clones and leaves some out. The sample consists of some 84,000 clones, 75% to 90% of them appearing once. With no exception, relapse followed autologous stem cell transplantation in all patients, and brentuximab vedotin exposure varied. The data belong to a study of PD-1 blockade in classical Hodgkin lymphoma. Broader study findings: CD4+ TCR diversity, unlike CD8+, rose significantly by C4D1. Among the patients, those starting nivolumab under 1 year after ASCT were excluded.

The clonotype was recovered from a human donor with classical Hodgkin lymphoma. The chain joins TRBV7-8 to TRBJ2-5; TRBD2 aligns across 7 bases. The sample was peripheral blood mononuclear cells (PBMCs), taken at baseline. The DNA for the CDR3 is TGTGCCAGCAGCCAGCGGGACCCCCGGGGAGAGACCCAGTACTTC. It specifies CASSQRDPRGETQYF.